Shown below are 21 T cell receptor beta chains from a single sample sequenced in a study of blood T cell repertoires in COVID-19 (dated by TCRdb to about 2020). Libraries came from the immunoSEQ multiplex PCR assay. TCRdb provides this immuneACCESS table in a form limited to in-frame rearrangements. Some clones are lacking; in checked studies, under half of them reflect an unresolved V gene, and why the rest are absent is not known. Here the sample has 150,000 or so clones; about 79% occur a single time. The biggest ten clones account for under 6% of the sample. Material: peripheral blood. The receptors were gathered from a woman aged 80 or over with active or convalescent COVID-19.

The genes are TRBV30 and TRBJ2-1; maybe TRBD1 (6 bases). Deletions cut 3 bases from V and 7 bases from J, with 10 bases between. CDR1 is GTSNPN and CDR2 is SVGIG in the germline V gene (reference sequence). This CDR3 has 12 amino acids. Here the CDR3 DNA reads TGTGCCTGGAGCCTCAGGGGTAATGAGCAGTTCTTC. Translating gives CAWSLRGNEQFF.

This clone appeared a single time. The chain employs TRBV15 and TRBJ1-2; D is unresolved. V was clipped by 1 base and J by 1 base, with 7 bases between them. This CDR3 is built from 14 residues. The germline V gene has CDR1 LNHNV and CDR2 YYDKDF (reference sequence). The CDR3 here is CATSRAAGNYGYTF. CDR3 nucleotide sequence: TGTGCCACCAGCAGAGCCGCCGGTAACTATGGCTACACCTTC.

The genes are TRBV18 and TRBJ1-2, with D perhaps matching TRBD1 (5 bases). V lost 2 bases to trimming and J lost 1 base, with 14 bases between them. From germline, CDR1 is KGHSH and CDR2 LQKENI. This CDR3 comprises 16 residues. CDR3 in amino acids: CASSPIRGQNNYGYTF. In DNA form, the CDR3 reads TGTGCCAGCTCACCAATTCGAGGACAAAATAACTATGGCTACACCTTC.

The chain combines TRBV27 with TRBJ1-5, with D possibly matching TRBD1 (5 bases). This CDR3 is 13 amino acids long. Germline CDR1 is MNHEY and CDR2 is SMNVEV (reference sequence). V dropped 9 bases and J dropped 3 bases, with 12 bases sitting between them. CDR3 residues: CARSDRDNQPQHF. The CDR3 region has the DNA TGTGCCAGGTCTGACAGAGACAATCAGCCCCAGCATTTT.

The CDR3 DNA reads TGTGCCAGCAGCCCACAGGACAGAAATTACAATGAGCAGTTCTTC. The encoded protein is CASSPQDRNYNEQFF. The rearrangement joins TRBV5-6 to TRBJ2-1, with D possibly TRBD1 on 6 matching bases. The CDR3 loop spans 15 amino acids. Between the trimmed V and J ends, which lost 4 bases and 4 bases, there was a span of 15 bases. Germline V gene sequence: CDR1 SGHDT, CDR2 YYEEEE.

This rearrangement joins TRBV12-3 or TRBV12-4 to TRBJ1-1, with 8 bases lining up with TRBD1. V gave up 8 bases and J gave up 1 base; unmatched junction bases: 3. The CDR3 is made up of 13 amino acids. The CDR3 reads CASVQGGNTEAFF. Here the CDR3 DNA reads TGTGCCAGCGTACAGGGGGGGAACACTGAAGCTTTCTTT.

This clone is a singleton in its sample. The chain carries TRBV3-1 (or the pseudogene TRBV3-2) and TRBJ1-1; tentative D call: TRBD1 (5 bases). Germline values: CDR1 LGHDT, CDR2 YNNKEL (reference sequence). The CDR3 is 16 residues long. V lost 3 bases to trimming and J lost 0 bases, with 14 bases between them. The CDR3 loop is CASSQGGGTLNTEAFF. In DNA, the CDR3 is TGTGCCAGCAGCCAGGGGGGTGGTACGCTGAACACTGAAGCTTTCTTT.

The DNA for the CDR3 is TGTGCCAGCGACCCAGGGGACAGGGGGAATTCACCCCTCCACTTT. This codes for CASDPGDRGNSPLHF. The chain combines TRBV28 with TRBJ1-6, with TRBD1 matching 11 bases. The ends lost 8 bases at V and 7 bases at J; junction bases unmatched: 7. This CDR3 comprises 15 residues. Germline lookup yields CDR1 MDHEN and CDR2 SYDVKM.

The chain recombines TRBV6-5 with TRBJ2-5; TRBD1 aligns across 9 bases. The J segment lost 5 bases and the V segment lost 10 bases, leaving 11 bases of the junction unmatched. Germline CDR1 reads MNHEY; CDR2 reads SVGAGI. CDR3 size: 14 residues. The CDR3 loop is CATRPQGARETQYF. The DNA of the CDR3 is TGTGCCACTAGACCACAGGGGGCTCGGGAGACCCAGTACTTC.

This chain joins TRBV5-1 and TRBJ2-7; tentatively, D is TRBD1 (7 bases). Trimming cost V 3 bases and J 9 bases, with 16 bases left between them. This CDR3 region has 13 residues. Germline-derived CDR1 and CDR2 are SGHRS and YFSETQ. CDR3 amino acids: CASSSRDREAQYF. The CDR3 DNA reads TGCGCCAGCAGCTCAAGAGACAGGGAGGCGCAGTACTTC.

CDR3 loop: CASSYSRHEQYF. Here the CDR3 DNA reads TGTGCCAGCAGTTACTCGCGTCACGAGCAGTACTTC. V gene TRBV6-2 or TRBV6-3 combines with J gene TRBJ2-7; D remains unclear. The CDR3 has 12 residues. The germline V gene has CDR1 MNHEY and CDR2 SVGEGT. The V end lost 0 bases, the J end lost 5 bases, and 5 bases lay between the germline ends.

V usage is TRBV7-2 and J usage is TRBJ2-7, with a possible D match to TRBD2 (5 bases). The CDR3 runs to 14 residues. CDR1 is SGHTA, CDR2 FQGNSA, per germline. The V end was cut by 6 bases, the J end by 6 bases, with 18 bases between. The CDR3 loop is CASSYEDFPLEQYF. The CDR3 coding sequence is TGTGCCAGCAGTTACGAGGACTTCCCCCTCGAGCAGTACTTC.

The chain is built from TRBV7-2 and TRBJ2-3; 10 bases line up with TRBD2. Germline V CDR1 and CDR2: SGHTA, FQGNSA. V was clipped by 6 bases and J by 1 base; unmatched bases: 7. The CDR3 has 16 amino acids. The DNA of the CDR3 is TGTGCCAGCAGACTCTCCGGGACTAGCGGCACAGATACGCAGTATTTT. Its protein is CASRLSGTSGTDTQYF.

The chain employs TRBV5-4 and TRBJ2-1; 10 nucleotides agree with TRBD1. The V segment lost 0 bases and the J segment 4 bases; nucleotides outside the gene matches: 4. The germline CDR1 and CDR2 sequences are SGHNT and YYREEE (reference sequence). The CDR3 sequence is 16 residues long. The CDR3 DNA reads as TGTGCCAGCAGCTTGGGACAGGGGGCCTGGTACAATGAGCAGTTCTTC. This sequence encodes CASSLGQGAWYNEQFF.

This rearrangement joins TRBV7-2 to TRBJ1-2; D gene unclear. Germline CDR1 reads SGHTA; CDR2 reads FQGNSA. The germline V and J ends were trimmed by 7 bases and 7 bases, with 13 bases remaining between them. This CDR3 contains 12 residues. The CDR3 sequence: CASTGSDIGYTF. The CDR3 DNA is TGTGCCAGCACCGGGTCCGATATTGGCTACACCTTC.

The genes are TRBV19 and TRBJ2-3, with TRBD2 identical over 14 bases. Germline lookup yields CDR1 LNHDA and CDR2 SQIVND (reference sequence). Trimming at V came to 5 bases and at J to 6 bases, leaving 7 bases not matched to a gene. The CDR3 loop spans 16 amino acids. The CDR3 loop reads CASSSRTSGGQDTQYF. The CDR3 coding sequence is TGTGCCAGTAGTTCCCGGACTAGCGGGGGGCAGGATACGCAGTATTTT.

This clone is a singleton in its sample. CDR3 region: CSAEDLTGVGGYTF. For the CDR3, the DNA is TGCAGCGCGGAGGATCTGACAGGGGTTGGAGGCTACACCTTC. The genes are TRBV29-1 and TRBJ1-2; 8 nucleotides match TRBD1. The germline gives CDR1 SQVTM, CDR2 ANQGSEA. The CDR3 extends over 14 amino acids. The V gene end was trimmed by 7 bases and the J gene end by 8 bases; junction bases not matched to a gene: 15.

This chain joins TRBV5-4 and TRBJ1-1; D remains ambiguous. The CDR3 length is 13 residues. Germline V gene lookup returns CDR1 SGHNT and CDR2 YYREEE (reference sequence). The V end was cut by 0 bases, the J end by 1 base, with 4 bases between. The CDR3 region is CASSLDQNTEAFF. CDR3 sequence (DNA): TGTGCCAGCAGCTTGGATCAGAACACTGAAGCTTTCTTT.

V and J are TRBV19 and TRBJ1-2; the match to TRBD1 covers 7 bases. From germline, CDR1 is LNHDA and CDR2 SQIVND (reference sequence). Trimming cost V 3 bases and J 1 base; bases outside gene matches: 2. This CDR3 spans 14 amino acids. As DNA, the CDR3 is TGTGCCAGTAGTATCGCAGGGGGTAACTATGGCTACACCTTC. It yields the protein CASSIAGGNYGYTF.

In nucleotides, the CDR3 is TGTGCCACCAGTGGACAAGTACCAGAGACCCAGTACTTC. Amino acids: CATSGQVPETQYF. This chain uses TRBV24-1 with TRBJ2-5; D not certain. This CDR3 is 13 amino acids long. The germline CDR1 and CDR2 sequences are KGHDR and SFDVKD. Trimming left V 5 bases short and J 4 bases short, with 10 bases between.

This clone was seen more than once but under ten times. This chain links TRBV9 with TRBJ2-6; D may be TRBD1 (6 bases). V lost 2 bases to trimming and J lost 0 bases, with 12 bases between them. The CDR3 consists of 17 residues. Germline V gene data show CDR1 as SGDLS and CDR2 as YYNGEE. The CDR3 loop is CASSVQGSPSGANVLTF. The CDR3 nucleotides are TGTGCCAGCAGCGTCCAGGGGTCCCCCTCTGGGGCCAACGTCCTGACTTTC.